This T cell receptor (beta chain) was identified in a study of tumor and adjacent non-tumor tissue in lung cancer. Study details: On average, productive TCRbeta reads reached about 4 million per sample. Broader study findings: Compared with tumor, normal lung showed significantly lower TCR diversity. Normal lung showed higher cumulative top 100 clone frequency than tumor. Shorter survival was associated with higher TCR diversity in tumors.

RNA was extracted from bulk tissue without any cell sorting. A modified ARM-PCR protocol with three rounds of nested PCR amplified TCRbeta. Using its own MiXCR run on the multiplex PCR reads, TCRdb lists one record per CDR3 protein. The data show 100,000 to 150,000 distinct CDR3 sequences, 66% seen once. This clonotype was detected only once. Its antigen is not known. The germline gene is not matched at one end of the junction; a read error may be the cause. The germline V gene has CDR1 KGHDR and CDR2 SFDVKD. This CDR3 has 12 residues. The sample was lung tumor tissue. This TCR derives from a young man with non-small cell lung cancer. The rearrangement uses TRBV24-1 and TRBJ1-5; perhaps TRBD1 as D (5 bases). The CDR3 bases are TGTGCCACCAGTGACACTAGGGGTACCCAGCATTTC. It codes for CATSDTRGTQHF.